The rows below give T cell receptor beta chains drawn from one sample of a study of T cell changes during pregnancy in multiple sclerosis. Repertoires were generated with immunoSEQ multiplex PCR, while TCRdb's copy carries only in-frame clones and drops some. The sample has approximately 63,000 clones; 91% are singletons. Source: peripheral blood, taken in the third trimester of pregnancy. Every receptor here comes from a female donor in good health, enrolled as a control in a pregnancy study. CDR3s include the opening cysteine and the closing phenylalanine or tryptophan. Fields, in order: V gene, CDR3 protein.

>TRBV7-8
CASSLGLASNEQFF
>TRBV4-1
CASSHRRSLWSSPLHF
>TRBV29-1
CSVTTGTGLYGYTF
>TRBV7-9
CASSSGRGYTEAFF
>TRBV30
CAWSGGQGIHEQYF
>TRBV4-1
CASSQEAGQGNTGELFF
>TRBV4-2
CASSLKATGTGSEKLFF
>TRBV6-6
CASSYPRGRTEAFF
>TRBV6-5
CASCFTGTSNSPLHF
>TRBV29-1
CSGGLAGYVNEQFF
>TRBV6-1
CASSGSGQQQIYGYTF
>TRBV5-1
CASSSDRTKETQYF
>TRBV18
CASSPPNSGLVRGTGELFF
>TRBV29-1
CSVRWDRGRDYGYTF
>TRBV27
CASSLTGGAFGYTF
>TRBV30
CAWSLAGQSYNEQFF
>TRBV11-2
CASSLGGGSYTDTQYF
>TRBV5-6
CASSLGRRTQYF
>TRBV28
CASTLNPGNEQFF
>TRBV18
CASSPGSNYEQYF